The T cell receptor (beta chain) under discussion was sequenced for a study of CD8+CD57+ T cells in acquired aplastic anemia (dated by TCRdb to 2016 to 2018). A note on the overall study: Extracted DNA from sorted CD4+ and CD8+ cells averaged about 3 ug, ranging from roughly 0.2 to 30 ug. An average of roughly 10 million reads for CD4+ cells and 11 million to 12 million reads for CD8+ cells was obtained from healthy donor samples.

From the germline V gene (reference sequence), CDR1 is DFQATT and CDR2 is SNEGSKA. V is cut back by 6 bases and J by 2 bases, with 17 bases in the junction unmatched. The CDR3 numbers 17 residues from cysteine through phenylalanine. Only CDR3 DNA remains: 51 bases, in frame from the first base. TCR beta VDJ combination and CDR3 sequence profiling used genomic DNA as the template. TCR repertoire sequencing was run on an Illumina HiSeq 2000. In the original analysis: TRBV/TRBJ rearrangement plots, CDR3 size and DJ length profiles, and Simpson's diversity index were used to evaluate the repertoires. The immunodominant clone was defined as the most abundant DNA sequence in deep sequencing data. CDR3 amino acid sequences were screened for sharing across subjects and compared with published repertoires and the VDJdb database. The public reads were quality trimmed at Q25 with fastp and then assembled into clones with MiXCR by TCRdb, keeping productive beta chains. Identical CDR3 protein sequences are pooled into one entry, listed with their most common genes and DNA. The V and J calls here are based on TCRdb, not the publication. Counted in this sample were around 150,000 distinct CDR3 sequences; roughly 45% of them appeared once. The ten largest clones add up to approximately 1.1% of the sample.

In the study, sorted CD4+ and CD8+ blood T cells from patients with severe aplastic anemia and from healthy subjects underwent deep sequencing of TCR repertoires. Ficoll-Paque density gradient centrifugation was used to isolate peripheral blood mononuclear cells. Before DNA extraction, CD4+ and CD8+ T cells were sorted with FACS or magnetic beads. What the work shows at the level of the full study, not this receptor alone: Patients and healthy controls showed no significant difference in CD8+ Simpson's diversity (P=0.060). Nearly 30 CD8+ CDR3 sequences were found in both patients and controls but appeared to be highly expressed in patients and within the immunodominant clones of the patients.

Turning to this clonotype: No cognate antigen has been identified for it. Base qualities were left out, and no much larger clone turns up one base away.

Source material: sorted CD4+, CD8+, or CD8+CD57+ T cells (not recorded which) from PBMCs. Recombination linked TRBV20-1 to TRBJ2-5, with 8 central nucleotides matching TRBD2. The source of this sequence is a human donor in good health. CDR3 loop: CSAADEAGAFLQETQYF. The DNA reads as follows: TGCAGTGCCGCGGACGAAGCGGGGGCCTTCCTACAAGAGACCCAGTACTTC.